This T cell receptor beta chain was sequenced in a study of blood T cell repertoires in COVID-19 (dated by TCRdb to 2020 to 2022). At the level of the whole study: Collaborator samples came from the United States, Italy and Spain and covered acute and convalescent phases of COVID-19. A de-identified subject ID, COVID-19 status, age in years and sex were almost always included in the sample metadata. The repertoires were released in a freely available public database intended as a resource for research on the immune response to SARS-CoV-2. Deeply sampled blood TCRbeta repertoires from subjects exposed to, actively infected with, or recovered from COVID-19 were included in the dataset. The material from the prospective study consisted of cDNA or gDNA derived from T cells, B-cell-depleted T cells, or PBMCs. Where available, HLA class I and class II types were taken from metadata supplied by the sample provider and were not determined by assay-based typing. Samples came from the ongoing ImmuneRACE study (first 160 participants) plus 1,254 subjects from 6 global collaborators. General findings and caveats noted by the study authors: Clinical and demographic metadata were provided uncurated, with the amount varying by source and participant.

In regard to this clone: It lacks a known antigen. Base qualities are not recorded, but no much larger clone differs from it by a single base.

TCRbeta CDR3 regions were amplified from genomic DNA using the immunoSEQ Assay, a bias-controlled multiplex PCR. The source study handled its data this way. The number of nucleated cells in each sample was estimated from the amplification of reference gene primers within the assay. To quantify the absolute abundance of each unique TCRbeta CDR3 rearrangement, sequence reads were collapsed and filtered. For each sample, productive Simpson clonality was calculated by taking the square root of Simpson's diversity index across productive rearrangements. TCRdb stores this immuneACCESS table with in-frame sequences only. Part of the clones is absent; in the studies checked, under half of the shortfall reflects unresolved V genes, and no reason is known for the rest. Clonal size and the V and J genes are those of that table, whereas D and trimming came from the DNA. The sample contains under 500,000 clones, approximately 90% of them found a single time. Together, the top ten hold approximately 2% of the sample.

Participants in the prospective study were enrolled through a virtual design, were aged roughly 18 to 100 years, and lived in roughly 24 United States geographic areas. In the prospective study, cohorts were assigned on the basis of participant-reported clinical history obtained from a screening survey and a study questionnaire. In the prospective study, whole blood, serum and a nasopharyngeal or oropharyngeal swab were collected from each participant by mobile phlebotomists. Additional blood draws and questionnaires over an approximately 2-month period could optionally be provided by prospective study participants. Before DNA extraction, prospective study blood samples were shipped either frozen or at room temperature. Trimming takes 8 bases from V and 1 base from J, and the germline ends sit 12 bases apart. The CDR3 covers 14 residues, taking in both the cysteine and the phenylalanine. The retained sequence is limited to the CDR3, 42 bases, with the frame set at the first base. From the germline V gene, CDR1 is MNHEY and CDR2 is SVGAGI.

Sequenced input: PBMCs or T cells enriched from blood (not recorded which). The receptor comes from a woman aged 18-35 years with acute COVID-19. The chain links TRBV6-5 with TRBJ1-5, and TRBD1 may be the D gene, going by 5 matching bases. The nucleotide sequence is TGTGCCAGCGTCGGTCAGGGCAGCAATCAGCCCCAGCATTTT. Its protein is CASVGQGSNQPQHF.